These 27 T cell receptor beta chains were all obtained from the same sample, sequenced in a study of human T cells and chemical hapten exposure. Time point denoted: pre-sensitization, week 0. The treatment denotes: therapeutic diphenylcyclopropenone sensitization with weekly scalp DPC. TCRdb re-analysed the RACE reads in MiXCR, keeping a single row per CDR3 protein. The table shows about 80,000 distinct CDR3 sequences, with around 13% occurring only once. Sequenced here: whole blood, sampled in connection with sensitization to the hapten diphenylcyclopropenone (DPC). These TCRs come from a woman aged 45-65 years with alopecia areata. Some clones in this sample may be carry-over from other donors' samples.

This clonotype was detected ten times or more. The chain links TRBV2 to TRBJ1-1; TRBD1 aligns across 8 bases. V shed 9 bases and J 2 bases; nucleotides not matched to a gene: 14. The CDR3 spans 16 residues. The germline V gene encodes CDR1 SNHLY and CDR2 FYNNEI. The CDR3 nucleotides read TGTGCCAGTCGCTATCGAACCGGGACAGGTAACACTGAAGCTTTCTTT. Translation gives CASRYRTGTGNTEAFF.

This clonotype was observed at least ten times. The chain combines TRBV19 with TRBJ2-5; 7 nucleotides align to TRBD1. Germline-derived CDR1 and CDR2 are LNHDA and SQIVND (reference sequence). The CDR3 totals 14 residues. J was trimmed by 4 bases and V by 3 bases; bases with no gene match: 5. The CDR3 sequence: CASSMNRGGETQYF. The CDR3 DNA sequence: TGTGCCAGTAGTATGAACAGGGGTGGAGAGACCCAGTACTTC.

The chain uses TRBV19 and TRBJ2-3; perhaps TRBD2 as D (6 bases). Germline loops: CDR1 LNHDA, CDR2 SQIVND (reference sequence). Trimming stripped 1 base from V and 4 bases from J, with 9 bases between. The CDR3 covers 14 residues. The CDR3 DNA sequence: TGTGCCAGTAGTATAGCGGGAGTCGCAGATACGCAGTATTTT. This gives the protein CASSIAGVADTQYF.

The CDR3: CASSRQTEETQYF. The CDR3 bases are TGTGCCAGCTCACGACAGACAGAAGAGACCCAGTACTTC. The chain employs TRBV18 and TRBJ2-5; D is perhaps TRBD1 (5 bases). V gave up 4 bases and J gave up 3 bases, with 9 bases separating them. This CDR3 has 13 amino acids. The V gene's germline CDR1 is KGHSH and CDR2 LQKENI.

This clonotype came up many times. The chain carries TRBV7-6 and TRBJ2-3, with 8 bases fitting TRBD2. The CDR3 sequence is 15 residues long. The germline V gene encodes CDR1 SGHVS and CDR2 FNYEAQ. Trimming cost V 5 bases and J 2 bases; bases outside gene matches: 6. CDR3 DNA sequence: TGTGCCAGCAGCCTCCGAGCGGGGGACACAGATACGCAGTATTTT. It yields the protein CASSLRAGDTDTQYF.

The chain combines TRBV11-3 with TRBJ2-1; a possible D gene is TRBD1 (6 bases). This CDR3 has 14 residues. Germline V CDR1 and CDR2: SGHNT, YENEEA. V was trimmed by 5 bases and J by 6 bases, leaving 14 bases between them. The CDR3 protein is CASSPGDKRNEQFF. For the CDR3, the DNA is TGTGCCAGCAGCCCCGGGGACAAACGCAATGAGCAGTTCTTC.

The sample holds a few counts of this clonotype. V and J are TRBV7-2 and TRBJ2-6, with D perhaps matching TRBD2 (5 bases). The V end lost 10 bases, the J end lost 0 bases, and 13 bases lay between the germline ends. CDR1 and CDR2 from the germline V gene are SGHTA and FQGNSA. The CDR3 totals 15 residues. The CDR3: CATALEASGANVLTF. DNA for the CDR3: TGTGCCACCGCACTAGAGGCCTCTGGGGCCAACGTCCTGACTTTC.

This clonotype was found many times. The genes are TRBV12-3 or TRBV12-4 and TRBJ1-5; D might be TRBD1 (5 bases). V lost 3 bases, J lost 4 bases, and 7 bases lay in between. The CDR3 runs to 13 residues. CDR3 DNA sequence: TGTGCCAGCAGTTTGGGGGAAAATCAGCCCCAGCATTTT. This encodes CASSLGENQPQHF.

This clonotype has just a few counts. The chain links TRBV12-3 or TRBV12-4 to TRBJ2-5; 12 bases are shared with TRBD2. After removal of 6 bases from V and 4 bases from J, the junction contained 3 bases not matched to a gene. This CDR3 spans 14 amino acids. This CDR3 reads CASRTSGGGETQYF. The CDR3 DNA reads TGTGCCAGCAGGACTAGCGGGGGAGGAGAGACCCAGTACTTC.

This clonotype was counted a few times. Here the CDR3 DNA reads TGTGCCAGCAGCCGCCAGGGATCAAGCTCCTACGAGCAGTACTTC. This gives the protein CASSRQGSSSYEQYF. The chain carries TRBV7-9 and TRBJ2-7, with D possibly being TRBD1 (5 bases). Germline-derived CDR1 and CDR2 are SEHNR and FQNEAQ (reference sequence). With 5 bases removed from V and 0 bases from J, the gap between germline ends came to 14 bases. The length of the CDR3 is 15 residues.

This clonotype was seen a few times. The V call is TRBV11-2, the J call TRBJ2-7, with D perhaps matching TRBD1 or TRBD2 (6 bases each). CDR1 and CDR2 from the germline V gene are SGHAT and FQNNGV. The ends were cut back, 5 bases at V and 3 bases at J, with 14 bases in the middle. The CDR3 extends over 14 amino acids. The CDR3 bases are TGTGCCAGCAGCCAAAACAAGGGGGGCTACGAGCAGTACTTC. Translated: CASSQNKGGYEQYF.

The chain couples TRBV20-1 to TRBJ2-3; TRBD2 agrees at 10 bases. CDR1 is DFQATT and CDR2 is SNEGSKA in the germline V gene (reference sequence). V shed 8 bases, J shed 0 bases, and the junction held 11 bases outside the gene matches. The length of the CDR3 is 16 residues. As DNA, the CDR3 is TGCAGTTTGCGTGTGACTAGCGGGTCTAGCACAGATACGCAGTATTTT. Translating gives CSLRVTSGSSTDTQYF.

This chain connects TRBV11-2 to TRBJ2-1; D is possibly TRBD1 (5 bases). Germline values: CDR1 SGHAT, CDR2 FQNNGV. The CDR3 loop spans 11 amino acids. Trimming removed 5 bases at V and 9 bases at J, with 8 bases between. The CDR3 DNA follows: TGTGCCAGCAGCCCCCAGGGTGAGCAGTTCTTC. Translating gives CASSPQGEQFF.

The gene calls are TRBV2 and TRBJ1-1, with 10 bases lining up with TRBD1. CDR1 is SNHLY and CDR2 is FYNNEI in the germline V gene. Germline trimming cut 4 bases from V and 4 bases from J; bases unmatched to any gene: 6. The CDR3 extends over 15 amino acids. DNA for the CDR3: TGTGCCAGCAGTGGGGACAGGGGCCAGGGCACTGAAGCTTTCTTT. Protein product: CASSGDRGQGTEAFF. The whole variable domain, remainder taken from reference TRBV2 and TRBJ1-1, is EPEVTQTPSHQVTQMGQEVILRCVPISNHLYFYWYRQILGQKVEFLVSFYNNEISEKSEIFDDQFSVERPDGSNFTLKIRSTKLEDSAMYFCASSGDRGQGTEAFFGQGTRLTVV.

This clonotype came up a few times. V gene TRBV7-6 combines with J gene TRBJ2-3, with D possibly TRBD2 on 6 matching bases. The length of the CDR3 is 15 residues. The V end lost 1 base, the J end lost 1 base, and 9 bases lay between the germline ends. Germline values: CDR1 SGHVS, CDR2 FNYEAQ. The CDR3 reads CASSLVGGGTDTQYF. The CDR3 region has the DNA TGTGCCAGCAGCTTAGTTGGAGGGGGCACAGATACGCAGTATTTT.

This chain joins TRBV6-5 and TRBJ1-5; D gene unclear. Germline V lookup: CDR1 MNHEY, CDR2 SVGAGI. The CDR3 has 13 amino acids. Between the trimmed V and J ends, which lost 2 bases and 5 bases, there was a span of 7 bases. CDR3: CASSYVAHQPQHF. The CDR3, as DNA: TGTGCCAGCAGTTACGTCGCGCATCAGCCCCAGCATTTT.

This clonotype came up a few times. The rearrangement uses TRBV4-3 and TRBJ2-3; D unclear. The CDR3 spans 15 residues. Germline V gives CDR1 LGHNA, CDR2 YSLEER. Trimming took off 0 bases at V and 4 bases at J, with 11 bases between the two ends. CDR3 region: CASSQDSSTADTQYF. The CDR3 DNA reads as TGCGCCAGCAGCCAAGATAGTTCAACGGCAGATACGCAGTATTTT.

The J gene is TRBJ2-3, the V gene TRBV18; no clear D. CDR3 size: 16 residues. Trimming stripped 1 base from V and 1 base from J, with 12 bases between. Germline lookup yields CDR1 KGHSH and CDR2 LQKENI. CDR3 sequence reads: CASSPLPGGRTDTQYF. Written as DNA, the CDR3 is TGTGCCAGCTCACCACTCCCGGGTGGCCGCACAGATACGCAGTATTTT.

The chain recombines TRBV9 with TRBJ2-2; D might be TRBD2 (6 bases). Germline V gene data show CDR1 as SGDLS and CDR2 as YYNGEE. The V gene lost 4 bases and the J gene lost 5 bases, with 12 bases spanning the gap. The CDR3 extends over 14 amino acids. CDR3 coding DNA: TGTGCCAGCAGCTGGGGTGGAGGGACCGGGGAGCTGTTTTTT. Protein product: CASSWGGGTGELFF.

At least ten counts were recorded for this clonotype. The chain couples TRBV7-9 to TRBJ1-6; 7 positions agree with TRBD1. The CDR3 is made up of 15 amino acids. Germline V gene data show CDR1 as SEHNR and CDR2 as FQNEAQ (reference sequence). V trimming: 3 bases; J trimming: 8 bases; junction bases outside the gene matches: 7. The CDR3 sequence is CASSFDRAPDSPLHF. In nucleotides, the CDR3 is TGTGCCAGCAGCTTTGACAGGGCACCCGATTCACCCCTCCACTTT.

Many counts were recorded for this clonotype. The chain combines TRBV5-4 with TRBJ2-3, with 12 bases aligning to TRBD2. The CDR3 extends over 21 amino acids. Germline values: CDR1 SGHNT, CDR2 YYREEE (reference sequence). V was clipped by 2 bases and J by 6 bases; unmatched bases: 22. The CDR3 region is CASSFGLQGRASGRAPDTQYF. The CDR3 nucleotides read TGTGCCAGCAGCTTCGGTCTCCAGGGAAGGGCTAGCGGGAGGGCCCCCGATACGCAGTATTTT.

V is TRBV4-3 and J is TRBJ2-2; D unclear. The germline V and J ends were trimmed by 0 bases and 3 bases, with 11 bases remaining between them. Germline assignment: CDR1 LGHNA and CDR2 YSLEER. The CDR3 spans 16 residues. The CDR3 sequence is CASSQDPSSDTGELFF. The CDR3 DNA follows: TGCGCCAGCAGCCAAGATCCCAGCTCGGACACCGGGGAGCTGTTTTTT.

CDR3 sequence: CASSPGGPEQYF. For the CDR3, the DNA is TGTGCCAGCAGCCCTGGGGGGCCCGAGCAGTACTTC. The chain combines TRBV7-9 with TRBJ2-7; the D call may be TRBD1 or TRBD2 (6 bases each). CDR3 size: 12 residues. In germline, CDR1 is SEHNR, CDR2 FQNEAQ (reference sequence). V was pared by 5 bases and J by 6 bases, with 11 bases between.

This clonotype has ten or more counts. The chain employs TRBV7-9 and TRBJ2-3; tentatively, D is TRBD1 or TRBD2 (6 bases each). CDR1 and CDR2 from the germline V gene are SEHNR and FQNEAQ (reference sequence). V lost 6 bases to trimming and J lost 8 bases, with 15 bases between them. The CDR3 totals 13 residues. The CDR3 protein is CASRPRGGGTQYF. DNA for the CDR3: TGTGCCAGCAGACCCCGAGGGGGAGGTACGCAGTATTTT.

Within the sample, this clonotype is medium-sized. The J gene is TRBJ2-1, the V gene TRBV11-2; 11 bases fit TRBD1. After removal of 4 bases from V and 7 bases from J, the junction contained 9 bases not matched to a gene. Germline V CDR1 and CDR2: SGHAT, FQNNGV. The CDR3 is 16 residues long. This CDR3 is CASSSLRDRGNNEQFF. The CDR3 DNA sequence: TGTGCCAGCAGCTCTCTCCGGGACAGGGGGAATAATGAGCAGTTCTTC. Looking up the rest from reference TRBV11-2 and TRBJ2-1 gives the full variable domain: EAGVAQSPRYKIIEKRQSVAFWCNPISGHATLYWYQQILGQGPKLLIQFQNNGVVDDSQLPKDRFSAERLKGVDSTLKIQPAKLEDSAVYLCASSSLRDRGNNEQFFGPGTRLTVL.

Concerning this clonotype: One end of the junction fails to match germline, which may point to a read error. The chain employs TRBV3-1 and TRBJ1-5, with D uncertain. The CDR3 is made up of 13 amino acids. Germline lookup yields CDR1 LGHDT and CDR2 YNNKEL (reference sequence). CDR3 bases: TGTACCAGCAGCCAAGTCGGTGGTCAGCCCCAGCATTTT. It specifies CTSSQVGGQPQHF. Full variable domain (missing parts from reference TRBV3-1 and TRBJ1-5): DTAVSQTPKYLVTQMGNDKSIKCEQNLGHDTMYWYKQDSKKFLKIMFSYNNKELIINETVPNRFSPKSPDKAHLNLHINSLELGDSAVYFCTSSQVGGQPQHFGDGTRLSIL.

The V gene is TRBV20-1, the J gene TRBJ2-7; D call uncertain. The CDR3 runs 14 residues. Trimming pared 5 bases from V and 0 bases from J, leaving 14 bases between. The V gene's germline CDR1 is DFQATT and CDR2 SNEGSKA (reference sequence). The CDR3 loop is CSARRVVSSYEQYF. CDR3 sequence (DNA): TGCAGTGCTCGTCGGGTAGTTTCCTCCTACGAGCAGTACTTC.